This T cell receptor (beta chain) was retrieved from a study of blood T cells in healthy people across ages. Findings and caveats of the study: The percentage of naive T cells correlated strongly with TCR beta diversity.

Germline assignment: CDR1 MNHEY and CDR2 SVGAGI. Trimming took 4 bases from V and 0 from J, leaving 10 bases between them. The CDR3 spans 15 residues. A second roughly 6 to 11 cycle PCR used barcoded and J-beta primers. TCRdb ran MiXCR on the 5' RACE reads and lists one entry per CDR3 protein. The data show hundreds of thousands of distinct CDR3 sequences, roughly 21% seen once. Per sample, no less than 5 micrograms of total RNA were extracted. In regard to this clonotype: Its antigen is not known.

This TCR was sampled from a man aged 65 to 85 in good health. V and J are TRBV6-5 and TRBJ2-1; the D gene is possibly TRBD2 (5 bases). Sequencing was performed on blood. Here the CDR3 reads CASSSSPGSYNEQFF. DNA of the CDR3: TGTGCCAGCAGTTCTAGCCCCGGCTCCTACAATGAGCAGTTCTTC.